This T cell receptor (beta chain) was captured by sequencing in a study of human T cells and chemical hapten exposure. For the study at large: Diphenylcyclopropenone, dosed weekly to the scalp, was given to patients throughout the roughly 25-week study. Upper-back patch tests with 0.01% DPC were read at 6 days.

Time point of the sample: patch test 3, about 24 weeks after DPC sensitization. Treatment given: therapeutic diphenylcyclopropenone sensitization with weekly scalp DPC. This clonotype was counted ten times or more. What it recognizes is unknown. Study-level findings and limits: Alopecia affecting every donor means their immune response may not match healthy people's.

Unique molecular identifiers were affixed to discrete cDNA molecules within the library. MiXCR, run by TCRdb on the RACE reads, gives a single entry per CDR3 protein. This table has about 84,000 distinct CDR3 sequences, approximately 10% appearing once. This receptor was taken from a woman between 50 and 59 years old with alopecia areata. Some clones in this sample may be carry-over from other donors' samples. Sequenced here: whole blood, sampled in connection with sensitization to the hapten diphenylcyclopropenone (DPC).

CDR3 loop: CASSLQGTSGTVQYF. CDR3 coding DNA: TGTGCCAGCAGCTTACAAGGGACTAGCGGGACGGTGCAGTACTTC. This chain joins TRBV11-2 and TRBJ2-5; 13 nucleotides align to TRBD2. The germline CDR1 and CDR2 sequences are SGHAT and FQNNGV. This CDR3 contains 15 residues. V lost 2 bases and J lost 11; bases outside the gene matches: 8. The full variable domain, in which reference TRBV11-2 and TRBJ2-5 provide the parts outside the CDR3, is EAGVAQSPRYKIIEKRQSVAFWCNPISGHATLYWYQQILGQGPKLLIQFQNNGVVDDSQLPKDRFSAERLKGVDSTLKIQPAKLEDSAVYLCASSLQGTSGTVQYFGPGTRLLVL.